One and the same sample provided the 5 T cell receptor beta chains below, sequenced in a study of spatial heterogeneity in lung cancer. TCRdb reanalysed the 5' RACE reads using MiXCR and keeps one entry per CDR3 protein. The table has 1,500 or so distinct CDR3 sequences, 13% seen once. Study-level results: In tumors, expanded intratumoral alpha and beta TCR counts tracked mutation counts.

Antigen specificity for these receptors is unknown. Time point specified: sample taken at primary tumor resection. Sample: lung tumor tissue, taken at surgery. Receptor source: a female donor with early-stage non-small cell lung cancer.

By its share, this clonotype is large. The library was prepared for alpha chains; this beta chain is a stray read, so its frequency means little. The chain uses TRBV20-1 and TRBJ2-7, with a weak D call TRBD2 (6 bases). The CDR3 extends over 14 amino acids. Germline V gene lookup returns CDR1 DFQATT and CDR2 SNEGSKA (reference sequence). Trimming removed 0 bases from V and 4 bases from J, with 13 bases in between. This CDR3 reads CSARDRDWGYEQYF. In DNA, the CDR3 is TGCAGTGCTAGAGACCGGGACTGGGGTTACGAGCAGTACTTC.

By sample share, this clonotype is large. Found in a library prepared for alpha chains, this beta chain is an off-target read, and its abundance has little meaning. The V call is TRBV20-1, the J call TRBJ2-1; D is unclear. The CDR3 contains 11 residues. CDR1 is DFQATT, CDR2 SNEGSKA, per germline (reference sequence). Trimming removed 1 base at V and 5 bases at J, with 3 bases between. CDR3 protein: CSARGNNEQFF. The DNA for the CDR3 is TGCAGTGCTAGAGGGAACAATGAGCAGTTCTTC.

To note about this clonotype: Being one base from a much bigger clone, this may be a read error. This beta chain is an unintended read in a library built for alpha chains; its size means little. The CDR3 spells CASSKNVETEAFF. As DNA, the CDR3 is TGCGCCAGCAGCAAGAACGTAGAGACTGAAGCTTTCTTT. The chain joins TRBV5-1 to TRBJ1-1; no clear D. The germline V gene encodes CDR1 SGHRS and CDR2 YFSETQ. The CDR3 consists of 13 residues. V was clipped by 4 bases and J by 5 bases, with 12 bases between them.

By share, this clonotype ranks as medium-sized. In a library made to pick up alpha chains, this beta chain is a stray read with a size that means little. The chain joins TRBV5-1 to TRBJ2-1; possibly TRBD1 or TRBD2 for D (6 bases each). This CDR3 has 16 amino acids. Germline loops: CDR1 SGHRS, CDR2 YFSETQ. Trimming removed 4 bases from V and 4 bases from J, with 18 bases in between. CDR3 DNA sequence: TGCGCCAGCAGCGACGGGGGCGCCCCCCCATACAATGAGCAGTTCTTC. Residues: CASSDGGAPPYNEQFF.

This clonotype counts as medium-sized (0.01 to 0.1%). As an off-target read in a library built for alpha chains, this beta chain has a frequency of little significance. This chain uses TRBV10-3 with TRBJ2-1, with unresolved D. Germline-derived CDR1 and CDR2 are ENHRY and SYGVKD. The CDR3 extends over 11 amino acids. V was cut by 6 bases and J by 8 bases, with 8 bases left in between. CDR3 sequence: CAIRYYDEQFF. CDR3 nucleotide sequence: TGTGCCATCAGGTACTATGATGAGCAGTTCTTC.